This T cell receptor beta chain originates from a study of monozygotic twins with inflammatory bowel disease. Input per TCR library consisted of 3500 ng of total RNA. Two rounds of nested PCR, of about 16 and 10 cycles, were run on TCRalpha and TCRbeta cDNA. With the 5' RACE reads reprocessed, TCRdb shows one record per CDR3 protein and no DNA. The table lists 90,000 to 110,000 distinct CDR3 sequences. The germline V gene encodes CDR1 LNHDA and CDR2 SQIVND (reference sequence). The CDR3 spans 16 residues. The specimen sequenced was blood. This rearrangement joins TRBV19 to TRBJ1-5. The source of this sequence is a human donor with ulcerative colitis or Crohn's disease, or a healthy co-twin of an affected twin (not recorded which). Here the CDR3 reads CASSIEEIGLGQPQHF.